One and the same sample provided the 22 T cell receptor beta chains below, sequenced in a study of T cell clonotyping in hematopoietic cell transplantation. The assay was immunoSEQ multiplex PCR, and TCRdb's table has in-frame clones only and misses some. The table has 13,000 to 15,000 clones, about three fifths seen once; the top ten hold 9.5% to 10%. The sequenced sample consisted of PBMCs. The receptors here all came from a human donor who either received an allogeneic hematopoietic cell transplant for a myeloid malignancy or was a related donor (not recorded which). Some clones in this sample may be carry-over from other donors' samples.

The chain is built from TRBV6-6 and TRBJ2-5; 10 bases align to TRBD2. The CDR3 length is 15 residues. Germline CDR1 and CDR2: MNHNY and SVGAGI (reference sequence). V lost 4 bases and J lost 7; bases outside the gene matches: 9. The CDR3: CASSSLAGGEGTQYF. DNA of the CDR3: TGTGCCAGCAGTTCCTTAGCGGGAGGAGAGGGGACCCAGTACTTC.

The genes are TRBV30 and TRBJ1-1; the D gene is possibly TRBD1 (5 bases). The CDR3 contains 14 residues. Trimming pared 5 bases from V and 7 bases from J, leaving 20 bases between. Germline CDR1 GTSNPN, CDR2 SVGIG (reference sequence). The CDR3 sequence is CAWSQGEGWYEAFF. CDR3 sequence (DNA): TGTGCCTGGTCTCAAGGGGAGGGTTGGTATGAAGCTTTCTTT.

Here the CDR3 DNA reads TGTGCCAGCAGCCAAAGCGGTTTCGGCGGGAATGAGCAGTTCTTC. Translating it yields CASSQSGFGGNEQFF. V usage is TRBV14 and J usage is TRBJ2-1; D is possibly TRBD2 (5 bases). V lost 2 bases to trimming and J lost 7 bases, with 15 bases between them. Germline values: CDR1 SGHDN, CDR2 FVKESK. The CDR3 is made up of 15 amino acids.

V usage is TRBV5-6 and J usage is TRBJ2-3; no clear D. V was shortened by 2 bases and J by 2 bases, with 9 bases between the two germline ends. The CDR3 is made up of 14 amino acids. Germline lookup yields CDR1 SGHDT and CDR2 YYEEEE. The CDR3 DNA sequence: TGTGCCAGCAGCTTCAACAGCTTCACAGATACGCAGTATTTT. This encodes CASSFNSFTDTQYF. Filled out from reference TRBV5-6 and TRBJ2-3, the complete variable domain reads DAGVTQSPTHLIKTRGQQVTLRCSPKSGHDTVSWYQQALGQGPQFIFQYYEEEERQRGNFPDRFSGHQFPNYSSELNVNALLLGDSALYLCASSFNSFTDTQYFGPGTRLTVL.

This sequence joins TRBV6-1 and TRBJ1-5; 9 bases fit TRBD1. The V segment lost 8 bases and the J segment 4 bases; nucleotides outside the gene matches: 3. Germline CDR1 reads MNHNS; CDR2 reads SASEGT. The CDR3 is 13 residues long. Here the CDR3 reads CASAGQGNQPQHF. CDR3 coding DNA: TGTGCCAGCGCGGGACAGGGTAATCAGCCCCAGCATTTT.

This clone was seen a few times. The chain joins TRBV4-3 to TRBJ1-5; maybe TRBD1 (5 bases). Trimming took off 0 bases at V and 4 bases at J, with 10 bases between the two ends. The CDR3 is made up of 15 amino acids. The germline V gene encodes CDR1 LGHNA and CDR2 YSLEER. CDR3 sequence (DNA): TGCGCCAGCAGCCAAGATCAGACAGCGAATCAGCCCCAGCATTTT. Translation gives CASSQDQTANQPQHF.

This clone was seen a few times. This may be a read error, as it is one base from a much larger clone. This chain joins TRBV30 and TRBJ2-1; no clear D. The CDR3 runs to 13 residues. The germline gives CDR1 GTSNPN, CDR2 SVGIG (reference sequence). CDR3 region: CAWSVGRYNERFF. DNA of the CDR3: TGTGCCTGGAGTGTCGGCAGGTACAATGAGCGGTTCTTC. The full variable domain, completed using reference TRBV30 and TRBJ2-1, is SQTIHQWPATLVQPVGSPLSLECTVEGTSNPNLYWYRQAAGRGLQLLFYSVGIGQISSEVPQNLSASRPQDRQFILSSKKLLLSDSGFYLCAWSVGRYNERFFGPGTRLTVL.

The genes are TRBV6-1 and TRBJ2-3, with 9 bases matching TRBD2. The germline CDR1 and CDR2 sequences are MNHNS and SASEGT. V lost 1 base to trimming and J lost 4 bases; unmatched junction nucleotides: 9. This CDR3 is built from 17 residues. The CDR3: CASSEVQAGGPADTQYF. The CDR3, as DNA: TGTGCCAGCAGTGAAGTCCAGGCGGGAGGGCCCGCAGATACGCAGTATTTT.

This chain joins TRBV6-5 and TRBJ1-5; D perhaps matches TRBD1 (5 bases). V lost 4 bases to trimming and J lost 0 bases, with 10 bases between them. The CDR3 spans 15 residues. Germline V gives CDR1 MNHEY, CDR2 SVGAGI. CDR3 coding DNA: TGTGCCAGCAGTTCGGGACTATATAGCAATCAGCCCCAGCATTTT. Translated, it gives CASSSGLYSNQPQHF.

The gene calls are TRBV6-5 and TRBJ1-2; D is perhaps TRBD1 (6 bases). The CDR3 sequence is 13 residues long. Germline CDR1 reads MNHEY; CDR2 reads SVGAGI. Trimming took 0 bases from V and 8 from J, leaving 10 bases between them. CDR3 sequence: CASSYSWGRGYTF. The DNA of the CDR3 is TGTGCCAGCAGTTACTCATGGGGGCGCGGCTACACCTTC.

This clone was recorded a few times. The DNA of the CDR3 is TGTGCCAGCAGCCTAAGAACGGGACAGTACTCCAAAAACATTCAGTACTTC. It codes for CASSLRTGQYSKNIQYF. The chain is built from TRBV13 and TRBJ2-4; 7 nucleotides match TRBD1. Germline loops: CDR1 PRHDT, CDR2 FYEKMQ (reference sequence). The CDR3 totals 17 residues. After removal of 5 bases from V and 2 bases from J, the junction contained 12 bases not matched to a gene. Variable domain in full (rest from reference TRBV13 and TRBJ2-4): AAGVIQSPRHLIKEKRETATLKCYPIPRHDTVYWYQQGPGQDPQFLISFYEKMQSDKGSIPDRFSAQQFSDYHSELNMSSLELGDSALYFCASSLRTGQYSKNIQYFGAGTRLSVL.

This clone has just a few counts. This sequence joins TRBV7-9 and TRBJ2-5, with no clear D. The tail of the sequence fits TRBJ2-7 better, so the J call may be wrong. This CDR3 has 14 residues. Germline lookup yields CDR1 SEHNR and CDR2 FQNEAQ (reference sequence). This CDR3 is CASSLASAAYEQYF. The CDR3 nucleotides are TGTGCCAGCAGCTTAGCGTCGGCGGCCTACGAGCAGTACTTC.

This clone was counted only a few times. The chain employs TRBV27 and TRBJ2-7, with D unclear. With 4 bases removed from V and 4 bases from J, the gap between germline ends came to 8 bases. Germline loops: CDR1 MNHEY, CDR2 SMNVEV (reference sequence). This CDR3 contains 12 residues. In DNA, the CDR3 is TGTGCCAGCAGTTCGGTAGGGTACGAGCAGTACTTC. It translates to CASSSVGYEQYF.

The chain joins TRBV30 to TRBJ2-6; D unclear. The CDR3 spans 16 residues. CDR1 GTSNPN and CDR2 SVGIG come from the germline V gene (reference sequence). V dropped 0 bases and J dropped 1 base, with 10 bases sitting between them. The chain's CDR3 is CAWSVPRASGANVLTF. The CDR3 DNA sequence: TGTGCCTGGAGTGTACCGCGAGCTTCTGGGGCCAACGTCCTGACTTTC.

The chain joins TRBV6-5 to TRBJ2-2; D gene ambiguous. V was trimmed by 0 bases and J by 7 bases, leaving 6 bases between them. CDR1 and CDR2 (germline): MNHEY, SVGAGI. The length of the CDR3 is 13 residues. The CDR3 bases are TGTGCCAGCAGTTACTCGAAGCTCGGGGAGCTGTTTTTT. This gives the protein CASSYSKLGELFF.

This chain connects TRBV7-6 to TRBJ1-5; no clear D. V was shortened by 0 bases and J by 5 bases, with 5 bases between the two germline ends. The CDR3 contains 13 residues. Germline-derived CDR1 and CDR2 are SGHVS and FNYEAQ. The DNA for the CDR3 is TGTGCCAGCAGCTTAGCGCGGTATCAGCCCCAGCATTTT. Translation: CASSLARYQPQHF. The variable domain in full, completed from reference TRBV7-6 and TRBJ1-5, reads GAGVSQSPRYKVTKRGQDVALRCDPISGHVSLYWYRQALGQGPEFLTYFNYEAQQDKSGLPNDRFSAERPEGSISTLTIQRTEQRDSAMYRCASSLARYQPQHFGDGTRLSIL.

This clone is a singleton in its sample. The gene calls are TRBV4-1 and TRBJ2-3; 9 bases fit TRBD1. The V and J ends lost 7 bases and 3 bases, in that order; junction bases with no gene match: 14. In germline, CDR1 is MGHRA, CDR2 YSYEKL. The CDR3 sequence is 17 residues long. CDR3 sequence reads: CASKRGQGSGPTDTQYF. CDR3 nucleotides: TGCGCCAGCAAAAGAGGACAGGGGAGCGGTCCTACAGATACGCAGTATTTT.

The chain has TRBV30 and TRBJ1-5, with 7 nucleotides matching TRBD1. The CDR3 extends over 15 amino acids. Germline V gene sequence: CDR1 GTSNPN, CDR2 SVGIG (reference sequence). Germline trimming cut 2 bases from V and 2 bases from J; bases unmatched to any gene: 6. The CDR3 reads CAWSPSTGRNQPQHF. DNA of the CDR3: TGTGCCTGGAGTCCATCGACAGGGCGCAATCAGCCCCAGCATTTT.

The rearrangement joins TRBV23-1 to TRBJ1-5; D is unclear. TRBV23-1 is filed as an ORF, its function uncertain. Trimming left V 6 bases short and J 11 bases short, with 26 bases between. This CDR3 has 16 residues. CDR3 DNA sequence: TGCGCCAGCAGCCGAGCTATCAAAGGGTCGCGTTTGGCCCAGCATTTT. Its translation is CASSRAIKGSRLAQHF.

V usage is TRBV19 and J usage is TRBJ1-5, with D tentatively TRBD1 (5 bases). V shed 5 bases and J shed 3 bases, with 11 bases lying between them. There are 14 residues in the CDR3. Germline V gene lookup returns CDR1 LNHDA and CDR2 SQIVND (reference sequence). CDR3 coding DNA: TGTGCCAGTAGTCTGGGGGTTTACAATCAGCCCCAGCATTTT. The encoded protein is CASSLGVYNQPQHF.

V usage is TRBV6-6 and J usage is TRBJ1-5; 8 bases are shared with TRBD1. V shed 6 bases and J 2 bases; nucleotides not matched to a gene: 3. Germline V gene lookup returns CDR1 MNHNY and CDR2 SVGAGI (reference sequence). The CDR3 spans 14 residues. CDR3 nucleotides: TGTGCCAGCAGCCCGGGACAGGGCAATCAGCCCCAGCATTTT. The encoded protein is CASSPGQGNQPQHF.

This clone was counted only a few times. The gene calls are TRBV5-1 and TRBJ2-5; 11 nucleotides line up with TRBD2. Near its end, the DNA agrees better with TRBJ2-7, so the J call may be wrong. The CDR3 covers 14 residues. Germline CDR1 is SGHRS and CDR2 is YFSETQ. The CDR3 is CASSPGLAAYEQYF. The CDR3 nucleotides read TGCGCCAGCAGCCCGGGACTAGCGGCCTACGAGCAGTACTTC.